A single sample gave rise to the 24 T cell receptor beta chains below, sequenced in a study of cytomegalovirus exposure and HLA in healthy donors. Primers included in the PCR were 60 Vbeta and 13 Jbeta primers. Assay used: immunoSEQ multiplex PCR; TCRdb lists only in-frame clones, some missing. The sample records 60,000 to 75,000 clones, roughly 72% being singletons. Sequenced material: PBMCs. These receptors were collected from a woman aged 25 to 45 in good health and CMV-seropositive.

Note on this clone: One end of the junction is discordant with germline, which a read error may explain. The J gene is TRBJ2-3, the V gene TRBV7-7; D gene ambiguous. Looked up from germline, CDR1 is SSHAT and CDR2 is FNYEAQ (reference sequence). The CDR3 extends over 13 amino acids. CDR3: CASSLFPSDTQYF. The CDR3 DNA is TGTGCTAGCAGCTTATTTCCCTCAGATACGCAGTATTTT.

J is TRBJ2-1 and V is TRBV28, with D hard to call. Germline V gene data show CDR1 as MDHEN and CDR2 as SYDVKM. This CDR3 has 16 amino acids. Trimming took off 7 bases at V and 0 bases at J, with 16 bases between the two ends. Written as DNA, the CDR3 is TGTGCCAGCATGAGCTATCACCTTAGCTCCTACAATGAGCAGTTCTTC. Protein sequence: CASMSYHLSSYNEQFF. Supplemented by reference TRBV28 and TRBJ2-1, the full variable domain reads DVKVTQSSRYLVKRTGEKVFLECVQDMDHENMFWYRQDPGLGLRLIYFSYDVKMKEKGDIPEGYSVSREKKERFSLILESASTNQTSMYLCASMSYHLSSYNEQFFGPGTRLTVL.

A few counts support this clone. Sequence at one end of the junction differs from germline and may be a read error. The V call is TRBV20-1, the J call TRBJ1-4; D unresolved. The germline V gene has CDR1 DFQATT and CDR2 SNEGSKA (reference sequence). This CDR3 spans 8 amino acids. The CDR3 reads CSANDGAF. The CDR3 DNA reads as TGCAGTGCTAACGACGGAGCGTTT.

This chain connects TRBV5-1 to TRBJ2-1; tentatively, D is TRBD1 (7 bases). This CDR3 has 14 amino acids. Germline loops: CDR1 SGHRS, CDR2 YFSETQ. Deletions cut 4 bases from V and 4 bases from J, with 12 bases between. In DNA form, the CDR3 reads TGCGCCAGCAGCGGAGGGGGCTTGTACAATGAGCAGTTCTTC. Translating it yields CASSGGGLYNEQFF. Filled out from reference TRBV5-1 and TRBJ2-1, the complete variable domain reads KAGVTQTPRYLIKTRGQQVTLSCSPISGHRSVSWYQQTPGQGLQFLFEYFSETQRNKGNFPGRFSGRQFSNSRSEMNVSTLELGDSALYLCASSGGGLYNEQFFGPGTRLTVL.

This clone was seen more than once but under ten times. The chain is built from TRBV6-5 and TRBJ1-1; maybe TRBD1 (5 bases). CDR1 is MNHEY and CDR2 is SVGAGI in the germline V gene. V was trimmed by 4 bases and J by 7 bases, leaving 16 bases between them. The CDR3 runs 14 residues. CDR3 bases: TGTGCCAGCAGTTTCGGACATGCCGTGGATGAAGCTTTCTTT. Translation gives CASSFGHAVDEAFF.

The rearrangement uses TRBV5-1 and TRBJ2-7; TRBD2 aligns across 8 bases. V shed 7 bases, J shed 7 bases, and the junction held 13 bases outside the gene matches. Germline CDR1 reads SGHRS; CDR2 reads YFSETQ. The CDR3 covers 14 residues. CDR3 region: CASRPQAGAWEQYF. The CDR3 nucleotides are TGCGCCAGCCGACCCCAAGCGGGAGCGTGGGAGCAGTACTTC.

The chain combines TRBV18 with TRBJ1-4; 7 nucleotides agree with TRBD1. This CDR3 contains 15 residues. Germline V gives CDR1 KGHSH, CDR2 LQKENI. The trim removed 2 bases at V and 5 bases at J, leaving 5 bases unmatched. CDR3 loop: CASSPSRDRNEKLFF. The DNA for the CDR3 is TGTGCCAGCTCACCATCCCGGGACAGAAATGAAAAACTGTTTTTT.

The rearrangement uses TRBV5-1 and TRBJ2-7; 7 bases line up with TRBD2. The germline V gene has CDR1 SGHRS and CDR2 YFSETQ. This CDR3 comprises 15 residues. With V trimmed by 0 bases and J by 7 bases, 10 bases remained unmatched. In DNA, the CDR3 is TGCGCCAGCAGCTTGGTTTCGGGGGGAGGAGGGGAGCAGTACTTC. This sequence encodes CASSLVSGGGGEQYF. The full variable domain, its missing parts supplied by reference TRBV5-1 and TRBJ2-7, is KAGVTQTPRYLIKTRGQQVTLSCSPISGHRSVSWYQQTPGQGLQFLFEYFSETQRNKGNFPGRFSGRQFSNSRSEMNVSTLELGDSALYLCASSLVSGGGGEQYFGPGTRLTVT.

This chain uses TRBV18 with TRBJ2-7; D remains unclear. The length of the CDR3 is 14 residues. V lost 0 bases, J lost 5 bases, and 11 bases lay in between. Germline CDR1 and CDR2: KGHSH and LQKENI. In DNA form, the CDR3 reads TGTGCCAGCTCACCACCGTCGCTAGTACACGAGCAGTACTTC. Protein product: CASSPPSLVHEQYF.

The genes are TRBV27 and TRBJ2-7, with 10 bases fitting TRBD2. V shed 6 bases and J 6 bases; nucleotides not matched to a gene: 8. The CDR3 loop spans 14 amino acids. CDR1 is MNHEY and CDR2 is SMNVEV in the germline V gene (reference sequence). CDR3 nucleotides: TGTGCCAGCAGGGTCCGGACTAGCGGCCTCGAGCAGTACTTC. Its protein product is CASRVRTSGLEQYF.

CDR3 in amino acids: CASSVGEVTQYF. CDR3 DNA: TGTGCCAGCAGCGTAGGAGAGGTGACCCAGTACTTC. The chain recombines TRBV9 with TRBJ2-5; D not certain. Germline loops: CDR1 SGDLS, CDR2 YYNGEE. This CDR3 has 12 residues. V lost 0 bases and J 7 bases, leaving 7 bases between the germline ends.

J is TRBJ2-3 and V is TRBV23-1; tentatively, D is TRBD1 (6 bases). TRBV23-1 belongs to the ORF category, with a function that is uncertain. V dropped 5 bases and J dropped 3 bases, with 18 bases sitting between them. The CDR3 is 16 amino acids. For the CDR3, the DNA is TGCGCCAGCAGTGATCGCCGGGACACATATACAGATACGCAGTATTTT. It specifies CASSDRRDTYTDTQYF.

The rearrangement joins TRBV6-1 to TRBJ1-1; TRBD1 might be the D (5 bases). Trimming pared 2 bases from V and 11 bases from J, leaving 24 bases between. This CDR3 comprises 16 residues. Per germline, CDR1 MNHNS and CDR2 SASEGT. This chain's CDR3 is CASSERVPGWGGEAFF. Written as DNA, the CDR3 is TGTGCCAGCAGTGAAAGGGTTCCAGGGTGGGGAGGTGAGGCTTTCTTT.

This clone was seen only a few times. The rearrangement joins TRBV7-3 to TRBJ2-3; 7 bases align to TRBD2. The CDR3 extends over 16 amino acids. The V gene's germline CDR1 is SGHTA and CDR2 FQGTGA. The V segment lost 2 bases and the J segment 1 base; nucleotides outside the gene matches: 6. CDR3 in DNA: TGTGCCAGCAGCTTACTCCCGGCGGGGGGCACAGATACGCAGTATTTT. It specifies CASSLLPAGGTDTQYF.

The rearrangement links TRBV19 to TRBJ2-7; D ambiguous. The V gene lost 1 base and the J gene lost 6 bases, with 4 bases spanning the gap. CDR1 and CDR2 (germline): LNHDA, SQIVND (reference sequence). This CDR3 comprises 11 residues. CDR3 DNA sequence: TGTGCCAGTAGTATAGGCGCCGAGCAGTACTTC. Its translation: CASSIGAEQYF.

Only a few counts were recorded for this clone. The J gene is TRBJ2-1, the V gene TRBV9, with a weak D call TRBD1 (6 bases). Trimming removed 3 bases at V and 9 bases at J, with 22 bases between. This CDR3 has 16 amino acids. Germline lookup yields CDR1 SGDLS and CDR2 YYNGEE. The chain's CDR3 is CASSAPGHQRGGEQFF. The CDR3 DNA follows: TGTGCCAGCAGCGCCCCGGGACATCAGAGAGGAGGTGAGCAGTTCTTC.

V usage is TRBV4-1 and J usage is TRBJ2-7, with 11 bases matching TRBD2. This CDR3 has 18 amino acids. Unmatched junction bases numbered 10, after V lost 1 base and J lost 2 bases. CDR1 and CDR2 from the germline V gene are MGHRA and YSYEKL. CDR3 residues: CASSQVRGNSGRAYEQYF. In DNA form, the CDR3 reads TGCGCCAGCAGCCAAGTCAGGGGTAATAGCGGGAGGGCCTACGAGCAGTACTTC.

This clone turned up a few times. The rearrangement joins TRBV6-1 to TRBJ2-3, with TRBD2 matching 7 bases. With V trimmed by 0 bases and J by 3 bases, 6 bases remained unmatched. This CDR3 spans 16 amino acids. CDR1 and CDR2 from the germline V gene are MNHNS and SASEGT. The CDR3 loop is CASSEAVGGWTDTQYF. The CDR3 nucleotides read TGTGCCAGCAGTGAAGCTGTGGGAGGGTGGACAGATACGCAGTATTTT.

The V gene is TRBV5-1, the J gene TRBJ1-2; 10 nucleotides align to TRBD1. Trimming cost V 5 bases and J 7 bases; bases outside gene matches: 5. The length of the CDR3 is 13 residues. CDR1 is SGHRS and CDR2 is YFSETQ in the germline V gene. DNA of the CDR3: TGCGCCAGCAGTGGACAGGGGGACAGTGGCTACACCTTC. Its translation is CASSGQGDSGYTF.

The V gene is TRBV6-1, the J gene TRBJ1-2, with a weak D call TRBD1 (5 bases). Germline assignment: CDR1 MNHNS and CDR2 SASEGT. The CDR3 runs to 14 residues. Trimming stripped 7 bases from V and 2 bases from J, with 14 bases between. CDR3 DNA sequence: TGTGCCAGCACCACCGTTTCAGGGAACTATGGCTACACCTTC. The encoded protein is CASTTVSGNYGYTF.

CDR3 DNA sequence: TGTGCCAGCAGCCAGGCACAGGGGGCGGATTTAAGGGGCTACACCTTC. Protein: CASSQAQGADLRGYTF. V usage is TRBV4-2 and J usage is TRBJ1-2; TRBD1 agrees at 9 bases. This CDR3 region has 16 residues. Germline V gene sequence: CDR1 LGHNA, CDR2 YNFKEQ. V trimming: 3 bases; J trimming: 8 bases; junction bases outside the gene matches: 13.

The gene calls are TRBV4-2 and TRBJ2-2, with no clear D. The CDR3 loop spans 14 amino acids. The V and J ends lost 0 bases and 6 bases respectively, with 8 bases between them. CDR1 is LGHNA and CDR2 is YNFKEQ in the germline V gene. CDR3 region: CASSQETSAGELFF. CDR3 nucleotide sequence: TGTGCCAGCAGCCAAGAAACAAGCGCCGGGGAGCTGTTTTTT.

The J gene is TRBJ1-2, the V gene TRBV14; D gene uncertain. Per the germline V gene, CDR1 is SGHDN and CDR2 is FVKESK. Trimming removed 4 bases from V and 4 bases from J, with 10 bases in between. The CDR3 loop spans 13 amino acids. CDR3 protein: CASSLSGVYGYTF. DNA for the CDR3: TGTGCCAGCAGCCTCAGCGGGGTCTATGGCTACACCTTC.

The chain joins TRBV29-1 to TRBJ2-1; a weak D match, TRBD2 (6 bases). The CDR3 consists of 14 residues. The V end was cut by 2 bases, the J end by 3 bases, with 11 bases between. The V gene's germline CDR1 is SQVTM and CDR2 ANQGSEA. CDR3 nucleotide sequence: TGCAGCGTTGAATCGGGGGTAGTCTACAATGAGCAGTTCTTC. Amino acids: CSVESGVVYNEQFF.